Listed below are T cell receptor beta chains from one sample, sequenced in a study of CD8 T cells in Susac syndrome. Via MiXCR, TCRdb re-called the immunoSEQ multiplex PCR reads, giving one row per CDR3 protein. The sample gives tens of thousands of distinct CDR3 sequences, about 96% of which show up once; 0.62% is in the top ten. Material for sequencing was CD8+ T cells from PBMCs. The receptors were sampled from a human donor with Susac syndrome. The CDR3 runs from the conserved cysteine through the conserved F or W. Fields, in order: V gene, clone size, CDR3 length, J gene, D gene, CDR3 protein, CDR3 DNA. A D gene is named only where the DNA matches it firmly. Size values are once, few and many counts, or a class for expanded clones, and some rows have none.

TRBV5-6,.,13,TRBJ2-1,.,CASSSYRRNEQFF,TGTGCCAGCAGCAGTTACAGGCGCAATGAGCAGTTCTTC
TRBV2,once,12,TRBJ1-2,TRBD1,CATGTANYGYTF,TGTGCCACCGGGACAGCTAACTATGGCTACACCTTC
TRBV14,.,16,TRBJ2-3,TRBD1,CASSQDWDRDGDTQYF,TGTGCCAGCAGCCAAGATTGGGACAGGGATGGAGATACGCAGTATTTT
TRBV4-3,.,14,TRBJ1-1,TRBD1,CASSGTTGADEAFF,TGCGCCAGCAGTGGGACGACAGGGGCGGACGAAGCTTTCTTT
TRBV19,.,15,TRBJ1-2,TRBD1,CATTPASGGDYGYTF,TGTGCCACCACGCCCGCATCAGGGGGGGACTATGGCTACACCTTC
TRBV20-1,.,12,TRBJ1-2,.,CSASPVDYGYTF,TGCAGTGCTAGTCCCGTCGACTATGGCTACACCTTC
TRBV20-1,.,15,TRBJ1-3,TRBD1,CSARAPGTAGNTIYF,TGCAGTGCTAGAGCCCCGGGGACAGCGGGAAACACCATATATTTT
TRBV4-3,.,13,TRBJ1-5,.,CASSQGPSQPQHF,TGCGCCAGCAGCCAAGGCCCCTCTCAGCCCCAGCATTTT
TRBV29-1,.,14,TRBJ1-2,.,CSVEDRAGPHGYTF,TGCAGCGTTGAAGATCGTGCAGGGCCACATGGCTACACCTTC
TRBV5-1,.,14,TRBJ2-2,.,CASSLIGSTGELFF,TGCGCCAGCAGCTTAATCGGGAGTACCGGGGAGCTGTTTTTT
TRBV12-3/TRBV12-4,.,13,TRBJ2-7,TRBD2,CASSVGTTYEQYF,TGTGCCAGCAGTGTCGGGACTACCTACGAGCAGTACTTC
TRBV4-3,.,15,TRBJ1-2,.,CASSQEQGVHYGYTF,TGCGCCAGCAGCCAAGAGCAGGGTGTCCACTATGGCTACACCTTC
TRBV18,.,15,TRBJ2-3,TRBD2,CASSSSGDGTDTQYF,TGTGCCAGCTCATCAAGCGGGGATGGGACAGATACGCAGTATTTT
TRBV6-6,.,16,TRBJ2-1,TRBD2,CASSARAGGPSNEQFF,TGTGCCAGCAGTGCGCGAGCGGGGGGGCCTTCGAATGAGCAGTTCTTC
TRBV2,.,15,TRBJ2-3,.,CASSEALALTDTQYF,TGTGCCAGCAGTGAGGCATTAGCTCTCACAGATACGCAGTATTTT
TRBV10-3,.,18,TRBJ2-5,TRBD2,CAISEPTSGGTSWETQYF,TGTGCCATCAGTGAGCCAACTAGCGGGGGGACTTCTTGGGAGACCCAGTACTTC
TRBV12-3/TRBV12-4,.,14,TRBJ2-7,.,CASTISHGRDEQYF,TGTGCCAGCACCATTAGCCATGGCAGGGACGAGCAGTACTTC
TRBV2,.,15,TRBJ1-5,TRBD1,CATKLGQVPNQPQHF,TGTGCCACCAAGTTAGGACAGGTTCCGAATCAGCCCCAGCATTTT
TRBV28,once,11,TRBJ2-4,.,CASSQGGIQYF,TGTGCCAGCAGCCAGGGAGGCATTCAGTACTTC
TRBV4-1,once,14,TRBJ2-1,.,CASSHRPGPNEQFF,TGCGCCAGCAGCCACCGTCCGGGACCTAATGAGCAGTTCTTC
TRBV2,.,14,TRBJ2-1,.,CASKGFSSYNEQFF,TGTGCCAGCAAAGGATTCAGCTCCTACAATGAGCAGTTCTTC
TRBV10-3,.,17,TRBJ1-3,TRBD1,CAISESRGRGPGNTIYF,TGTGCCATCAGTGAGTCTAGAGGCAGGGGGCCTGGAAACACCATATATTTT
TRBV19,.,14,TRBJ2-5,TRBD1,CASSPRDSGETQYF,TGTGCCAGTAGTCCCCGGGACAGTGGGGAGACCCAGTACTTC
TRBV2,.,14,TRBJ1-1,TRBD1,CASSADREDTEAFF,TGTGCCAGCAGTGCGGACAGGGAGGACACTGAAGCTTTCTTT
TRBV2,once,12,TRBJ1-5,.,CASTLSGQPQHF,TGTGCCAGCACCCTAAGTGGTCAGCCCCAGCATTTT
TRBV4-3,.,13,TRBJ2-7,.,CASSQQGKGEQYF,TGCGCCAGCAGCCAGCAGGGGAAGGGCGAGCAGTACTTC
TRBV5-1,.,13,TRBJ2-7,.,CASSVEMISEQYF,TGCGCCAGCAGTGTAGAAATGATTAGCGAGCAGTACTTC
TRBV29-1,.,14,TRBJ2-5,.,CSVDPPVGSETQYF,TGCAGCGTTGACCCCCCGGTTGGGTCGGAGACCCAGTACTTC
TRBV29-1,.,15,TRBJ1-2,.,CSVAPGGLINYGYTF,TGCAGCGTTGCTCCTGGCGGCCTCATTAACTATGGCTACACCTTC
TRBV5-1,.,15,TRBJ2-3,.,CASSPPLREMDTQYF,TGCGCCAGCAGCCCACCCCTGAGGGAAATGGATACGCAGTATTTT
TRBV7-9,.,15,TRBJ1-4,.,CASSPSRDPNEKLFF,TGTGCCAGCAGCCCCAGCCGGGACCCCAATGAAAAACTGTTTTTT
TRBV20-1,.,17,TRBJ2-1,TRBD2,CSARDTSGGAAYNEQFF,TGCAGTGCTAGAGATACTAGCGGGGGGGCCGCGTACAATGAGCAGTTCTTC
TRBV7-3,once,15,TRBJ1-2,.,CASSPPPPGTYGYTF,TGTGCCAGCAGCCCACCCCCTCCAGGGACCTATGGCTACACCTTC
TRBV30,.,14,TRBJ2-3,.,CAWSLGAGTDTQYF,TGTGCCTGGAGCCTGGGGGCGGGCACAGATACGCAGTATTTT
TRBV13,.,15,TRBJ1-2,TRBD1,CASSSGQRTTYGYTF,TGTGCCAGCAGCTCGGGACAGCGTACCACCTATGGCTACACCTTC
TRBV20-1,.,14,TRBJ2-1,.,CSARFDWNYNEQFF,TGCAGTGCTAGATTCGACTGGAACTACAATGAGCAGTTCTTC